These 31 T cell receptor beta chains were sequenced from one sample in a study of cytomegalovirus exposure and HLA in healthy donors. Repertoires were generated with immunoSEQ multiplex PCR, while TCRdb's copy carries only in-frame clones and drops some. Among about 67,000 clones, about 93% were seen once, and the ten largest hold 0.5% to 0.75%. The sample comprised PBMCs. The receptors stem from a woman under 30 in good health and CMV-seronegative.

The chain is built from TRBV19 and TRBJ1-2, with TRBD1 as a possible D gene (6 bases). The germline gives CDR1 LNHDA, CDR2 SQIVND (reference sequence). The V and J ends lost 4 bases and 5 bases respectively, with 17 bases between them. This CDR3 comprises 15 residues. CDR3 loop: CASSKSTWTVYGYTF. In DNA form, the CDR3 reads TGTGCCAGTAGTAAGTCCACCTGGACAGTTTATGGCTACACCTTC.

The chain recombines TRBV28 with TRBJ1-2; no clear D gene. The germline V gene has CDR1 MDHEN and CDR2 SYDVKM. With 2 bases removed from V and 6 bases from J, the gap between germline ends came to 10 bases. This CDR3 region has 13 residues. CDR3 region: CASSLGQYNGYTF. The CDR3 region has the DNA TGTGCCAGCAGTTTAGGGCAGTACAATGGCTACACCTTC.

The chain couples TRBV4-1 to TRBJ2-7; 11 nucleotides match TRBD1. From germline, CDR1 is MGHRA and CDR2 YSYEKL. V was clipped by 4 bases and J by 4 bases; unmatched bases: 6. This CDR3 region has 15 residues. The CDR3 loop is CASSRGTGGSYEQYF. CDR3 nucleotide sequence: TGCGCCAGCAGCCGAGGGACAGGGGGTAGTTACGAGCAGTACTTC.

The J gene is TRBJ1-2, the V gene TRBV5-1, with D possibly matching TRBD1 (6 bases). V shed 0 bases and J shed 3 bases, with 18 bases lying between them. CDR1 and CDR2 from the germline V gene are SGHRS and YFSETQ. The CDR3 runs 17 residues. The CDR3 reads CASSLEAGAEEDYGYTF. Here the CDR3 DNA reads TGCGCCAGCAGCTTGGAAGCAGGGGCAGAGGAGGACTATGGCTACACCTTC.

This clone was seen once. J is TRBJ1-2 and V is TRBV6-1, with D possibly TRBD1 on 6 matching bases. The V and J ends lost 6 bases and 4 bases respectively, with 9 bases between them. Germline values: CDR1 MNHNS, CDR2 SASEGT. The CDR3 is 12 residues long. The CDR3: CASRIGGYGYTF. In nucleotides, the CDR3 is TGTGCCAGCAGAATAGGGGGCTATGGCTACACCTTC.

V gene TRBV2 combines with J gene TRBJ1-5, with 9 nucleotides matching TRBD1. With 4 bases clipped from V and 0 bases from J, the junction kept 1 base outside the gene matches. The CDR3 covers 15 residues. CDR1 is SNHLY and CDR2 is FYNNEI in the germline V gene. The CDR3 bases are TGTGCCAGCAGTGGACAGGGGGGTAGCAATCAGCCCCAGCATTTT. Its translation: CASSGQGGSNQPQHF.

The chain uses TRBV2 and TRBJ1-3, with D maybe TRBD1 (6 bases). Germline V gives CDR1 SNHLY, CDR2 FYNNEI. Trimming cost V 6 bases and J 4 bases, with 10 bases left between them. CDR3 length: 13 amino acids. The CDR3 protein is CASRAGAGNTIYF. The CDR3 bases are TGTGCCAGCAGAGCAGGGGCGGGAAACACCATATATTTT. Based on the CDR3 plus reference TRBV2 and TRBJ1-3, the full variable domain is EPEVTQTPSHQVTQMGQEVILRCVPISNHLYFYWYRQILGQKVEFLVSFYNNEISEKSEIFDDQFSVERPDGSNFTLKIRSTKLEDSAMYFCASRAGAGNTIYFGEGSWLTVV.

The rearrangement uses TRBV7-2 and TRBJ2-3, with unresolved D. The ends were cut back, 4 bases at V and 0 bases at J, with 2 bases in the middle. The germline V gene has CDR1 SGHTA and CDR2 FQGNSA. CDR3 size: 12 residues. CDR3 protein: CASSSSTDTQYF. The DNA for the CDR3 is TGTGCCAGCAGCTCGAGCACAGATACGCAGTATTTT.

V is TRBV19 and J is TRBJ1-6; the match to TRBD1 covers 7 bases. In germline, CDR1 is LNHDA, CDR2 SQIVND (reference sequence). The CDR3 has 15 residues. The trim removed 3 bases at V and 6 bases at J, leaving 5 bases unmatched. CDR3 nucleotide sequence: TGTGCCAGTAGTATTGGGACAGCTATTAATTCACCCCTCCACTTT. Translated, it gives CASSIGTAINSPLHF. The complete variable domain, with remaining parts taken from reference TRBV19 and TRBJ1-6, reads DGGITQSPKYLFRKEGQNVTLSCEQNLNHDAMYWYRQDPGQGLRLIYYSQIVNDFQKGDIAEGYSVSREKKESFPLTVTSAQKNPTAFYLCASSIGTAINSPLHFGNGTRLTVT.

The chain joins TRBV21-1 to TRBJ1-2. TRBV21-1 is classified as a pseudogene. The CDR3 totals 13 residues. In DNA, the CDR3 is TGTGCCAGCAGAAGGACTGCATTGGGAGGCTACACCTTC. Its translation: CASRRTALGGYTF.

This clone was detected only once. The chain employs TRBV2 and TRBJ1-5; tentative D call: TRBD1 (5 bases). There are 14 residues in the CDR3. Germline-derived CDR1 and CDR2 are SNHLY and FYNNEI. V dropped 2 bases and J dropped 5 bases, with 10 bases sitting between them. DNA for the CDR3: TGTGCCAGCAGTGAAAGGGCAGGGTATCAGCCCCAGCATTTT. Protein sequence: CASSERAGYQPQHF.

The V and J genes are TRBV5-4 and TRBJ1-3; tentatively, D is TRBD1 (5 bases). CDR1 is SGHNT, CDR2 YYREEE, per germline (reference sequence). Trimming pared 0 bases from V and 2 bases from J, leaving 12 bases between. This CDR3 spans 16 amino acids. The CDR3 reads CASSLGGDFAGNTIYF. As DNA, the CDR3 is TGTGCCAGCAGCTTGGGGGGGGATTTTGCTGGAAACACCATATATTTT.

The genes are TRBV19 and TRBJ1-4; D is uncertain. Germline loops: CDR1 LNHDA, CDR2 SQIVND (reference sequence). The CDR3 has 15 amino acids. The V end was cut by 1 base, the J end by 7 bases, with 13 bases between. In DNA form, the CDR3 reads TGTGCCAGTAGTATAGTTAAAGCTCGGGGTGAAAAACTGTTTTTT. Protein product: CASSIVKARGEKLFF.

The CDR3 region is CASSLGGGRGLNEQFF. In DNA form, the CDR3 reads TGTGCCAGCAGTTTAGGCGGGGGGAGAGGTCTCAATGAGCAGTTCTTC. The chain uses TRBV27 and TRBJ2-1, with 8 nucleotides matching TRBD2. The CDR3 loop spans 16 amino acids. J lost 6 bases, V lost 2 bases, and 9 bases had no gene match. CDR1 MNHEY and CDR2 SMNVEV come from the germline V gene (reference sequence).

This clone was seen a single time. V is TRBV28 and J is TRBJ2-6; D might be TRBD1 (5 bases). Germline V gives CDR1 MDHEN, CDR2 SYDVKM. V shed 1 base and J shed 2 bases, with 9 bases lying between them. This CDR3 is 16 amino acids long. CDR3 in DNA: TGTGCCAGCAGTTTATCCATCAGGGCTGGGGCCAACGTCCTGACTTTC. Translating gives CASSLSIRAGANVLTF.

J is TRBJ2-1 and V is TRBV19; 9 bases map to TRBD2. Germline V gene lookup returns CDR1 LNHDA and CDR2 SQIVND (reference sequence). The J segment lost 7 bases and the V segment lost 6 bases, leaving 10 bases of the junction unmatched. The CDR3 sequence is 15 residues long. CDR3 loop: CASSPGGGARNEQFF. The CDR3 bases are TGTGCCAGTAGCCCTGGCGGGGGGGCTCGGAATGAGCAGTTCTTC. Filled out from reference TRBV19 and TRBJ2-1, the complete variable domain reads DGGITQSPKYLFRKEGQNVTLSCEQNLNHDAMYWYRQDPGQGLRLIYYSQIVNDFQKGDIAEGYSVSREKKESFPLTVTSAQKNPTAFYLCASSPGGGARNEQFFGPGTRLTVL.

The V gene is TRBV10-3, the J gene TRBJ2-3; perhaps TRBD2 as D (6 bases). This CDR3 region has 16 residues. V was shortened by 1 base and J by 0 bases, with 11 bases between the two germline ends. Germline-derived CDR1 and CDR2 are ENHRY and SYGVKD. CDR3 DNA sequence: TGTGCCATCAGTGAGTTCCCAGGGAGGAGCACAGATACGCAGTATTTT. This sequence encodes CAISEFPGRSTDTQYF.

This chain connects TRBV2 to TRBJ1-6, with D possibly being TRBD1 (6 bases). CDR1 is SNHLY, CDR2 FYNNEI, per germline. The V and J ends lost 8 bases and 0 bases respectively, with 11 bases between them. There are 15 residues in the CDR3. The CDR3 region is CASFQDSSYNSPLHF. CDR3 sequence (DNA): TGTGCCAGCTTCCAGGACAGCTCCTATAATTCACCCCTCCACTTT. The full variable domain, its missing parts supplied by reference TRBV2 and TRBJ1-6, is EPEVTQTPSHQVTQMGQEVILRCVPISNHLYFYWYRQILGQKVEFLVSFYNNEISEKSEIFDDQFSVERPDGSNFTLKIRSTKLEDSAMYFCASFQDSSYNSPLHFGNGTRLTVT.

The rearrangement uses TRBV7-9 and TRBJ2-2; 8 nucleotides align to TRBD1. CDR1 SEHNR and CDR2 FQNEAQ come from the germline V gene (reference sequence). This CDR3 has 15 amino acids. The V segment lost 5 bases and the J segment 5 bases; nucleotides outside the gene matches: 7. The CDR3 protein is CASSQGQGATGELFF. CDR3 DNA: TGTGCCAGCAGCCAGGGGCAGGGGGCGACCGGGGAGCTGTTTTTT.

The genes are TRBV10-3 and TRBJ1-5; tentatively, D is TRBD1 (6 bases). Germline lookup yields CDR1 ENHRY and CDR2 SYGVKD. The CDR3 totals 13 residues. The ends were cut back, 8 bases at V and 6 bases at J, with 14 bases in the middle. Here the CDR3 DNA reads TGTGCCATCCGACAGGATGGGGTTCAGCCCCAGCATTTT. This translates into CAIRQDGVQPQHF.

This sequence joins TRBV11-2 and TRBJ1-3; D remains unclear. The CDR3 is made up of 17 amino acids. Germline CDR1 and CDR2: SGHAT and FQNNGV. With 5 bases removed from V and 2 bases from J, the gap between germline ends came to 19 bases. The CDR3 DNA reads TGTGCCAGCAGCGCTCCTTTGCTTACGGTGGCTGGAAACACCATATATTTT. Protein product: CASSAPLLTVAGNTIYF. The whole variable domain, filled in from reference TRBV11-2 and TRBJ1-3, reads EAGVAQSPRYKIIEKRQSVAFWCNPISGHATLYWYQQILGQGPKLLIQFQNNGVVDDSQLPKDRFSAERLKGVDSTLKIQPAKLEDSAVYLCASSAPLLTVAGNTIYFGEGSWLTVV.

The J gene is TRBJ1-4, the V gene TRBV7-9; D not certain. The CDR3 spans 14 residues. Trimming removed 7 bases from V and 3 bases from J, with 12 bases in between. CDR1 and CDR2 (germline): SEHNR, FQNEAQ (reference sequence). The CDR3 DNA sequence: TGTGCCAGCAACGTCGGAACAGCTAATGAAAAACTGTTTTTT. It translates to CASNVGTANEKLFF. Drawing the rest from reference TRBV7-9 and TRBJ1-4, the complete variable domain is DTGVSQNPRHKITKRGQNVTFRCDPISEHNRLYWYRQTLGQGPEFLTYFQNEAQLEKSRLLSDRFSAERPKGSFSTLEIQRTEQGDSAMYLCASNVGTANEKLFFGSGTQLSVL.

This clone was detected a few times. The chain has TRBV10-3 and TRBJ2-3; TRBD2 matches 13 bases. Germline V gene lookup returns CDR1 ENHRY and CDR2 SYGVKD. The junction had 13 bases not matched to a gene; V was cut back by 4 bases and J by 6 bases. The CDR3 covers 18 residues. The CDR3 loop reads CAISAGLAGADRSDTQYF. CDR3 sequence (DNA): TGTGCCATCAGTGCCGGACTAGCGGGGGCCGACCGGTCGGATACGCAGTATTTT.

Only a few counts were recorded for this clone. The DNA for the CDR3 is TGTGCCTTTCGACAGTTACTCTCTGGAAACACCATATATTTT. This codes for CAFRQLLSGNTIYF. V gene TRBV30 combines with J gene TRBJ1-3, with TRBD1 as a possible D gene (5 bases). The ends were cut back, 7 bases at V and 0 bases at J, with 13 bases in the middle. Germline CDR1 is GTSNPN and CDR2 is SVGIG (reference sequence). The CDR3 totals 14 residues.

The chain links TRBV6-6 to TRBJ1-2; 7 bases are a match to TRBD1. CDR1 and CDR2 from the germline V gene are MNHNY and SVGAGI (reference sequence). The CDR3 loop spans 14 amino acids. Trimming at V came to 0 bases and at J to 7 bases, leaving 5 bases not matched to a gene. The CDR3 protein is CASSYSKGAGGYTF. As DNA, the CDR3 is TGTGCCAGCAGTTACTCGAAGGGGGCAGGTGGCTACACCTTC.

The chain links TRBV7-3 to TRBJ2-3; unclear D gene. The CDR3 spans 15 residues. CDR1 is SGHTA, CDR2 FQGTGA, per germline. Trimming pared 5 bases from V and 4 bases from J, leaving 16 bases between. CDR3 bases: TGTGCCAGCAGCCCCGGGTCACAAACCGCAGATACGCAGTATTTT. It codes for CASSPGSQTADTQYF. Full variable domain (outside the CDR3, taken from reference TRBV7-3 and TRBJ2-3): GAGVSQTPSNKVTEKGKYVELRCDPISGHTALYWYRQSLGQGPEFLIYFQGTGAADDSGLPNDRFFAVRPEGSVSTLKIQRTERGDSAVYLCASSPGSQTADTQYFGPGTRLTVL.

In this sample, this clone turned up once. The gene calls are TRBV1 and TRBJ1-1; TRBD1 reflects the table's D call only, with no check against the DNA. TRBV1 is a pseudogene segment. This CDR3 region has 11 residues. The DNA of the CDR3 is TGCACCAGCAGGGCAGGTGGCGAATTGTTCTTT. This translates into CTSRAGGELFF.

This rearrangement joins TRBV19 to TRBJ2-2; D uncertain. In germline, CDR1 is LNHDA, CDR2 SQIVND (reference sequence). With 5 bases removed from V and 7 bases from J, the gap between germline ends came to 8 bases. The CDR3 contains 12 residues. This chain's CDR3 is CASSQYGGELFF. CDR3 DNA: TGTGCCAGTAGTCAGTATGGCGGGGAGCTGTTTTTT.

The CDR3 is CASSPQGEGAEAFF. The CDR3 nucleotides read TGTGCCAGCAGCCCACAGGGTGAAGGGGCTGAAGCTTTCTTT. The V call is TRBV9, the J call TRBJ1-1; the D gene is possibly TRBD1 (6 bases). V was trimmed by 4 bases and J by 6 bases, leaving 16 bases between them. CDR1 is SGDLS, CDR2 YYNGEE, per germline. The CDR3 has 14 residues.

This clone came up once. The chain's CDR3 is CASSDFGQGSPLHF. The CDR3 nucleotides read TGTGCCAGCAGTGACTTTGGACAGGGGTCACCCCTCCACTTT. The V call is TRBV6-4, the J call TRBJ1-6; 9 nucleotides match TRBD1. From germline, CDR1 is MRHNA and CDR2 SNTAGT. With V trimmed by 1 base and J by 10 bases, 2 bases remained unmatched. This CDR3 has 14 residues.

The CDR3 here is CASSLQSATNEKLFF. The CDR3 bases are TGCGCCAGCAGCTTGCAGTCTGCAACTAATGAAAAACTGTTTTTT. The genes are TRBV5-1 and TRBJ1-4; no firm D call. This CDR3 is 15 amino acids long. Germline CDR1 and CDR2: SGHRS and YFSETQ. Deletions cut 1 base from V and 0 bases from J, with 7 bases between.